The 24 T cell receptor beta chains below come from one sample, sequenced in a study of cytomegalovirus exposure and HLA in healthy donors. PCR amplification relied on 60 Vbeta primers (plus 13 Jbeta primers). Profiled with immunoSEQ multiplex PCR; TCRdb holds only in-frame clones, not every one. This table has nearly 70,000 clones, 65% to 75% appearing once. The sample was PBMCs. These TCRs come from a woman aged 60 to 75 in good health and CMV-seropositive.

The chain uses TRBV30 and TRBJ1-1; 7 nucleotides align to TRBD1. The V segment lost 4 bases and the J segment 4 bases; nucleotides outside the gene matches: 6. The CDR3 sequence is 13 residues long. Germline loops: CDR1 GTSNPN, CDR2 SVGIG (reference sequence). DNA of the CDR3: TGTGCCTGGACGAGGGGGCCGGGCACTGAAGCTTTCTTT. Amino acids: CAWTRGPGTEAFF.

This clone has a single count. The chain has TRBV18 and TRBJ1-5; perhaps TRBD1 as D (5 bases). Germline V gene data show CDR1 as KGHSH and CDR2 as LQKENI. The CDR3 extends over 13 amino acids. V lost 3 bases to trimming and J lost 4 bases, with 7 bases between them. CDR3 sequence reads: CASSPDTNQPQHF. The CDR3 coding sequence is TGTGCCAGCTCACCGGACACAAATCAGCCCCAGCATTTT. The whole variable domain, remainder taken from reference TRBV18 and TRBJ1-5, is NAGVMQNPRHLVRRRGQEARLRCSPMKGHSHVYWYRQLPEEGLKFMVYLQKENIIDESGMPKERFSAEFPKEGPSILRIQQVVRGDSAAYFCASSPDTNQPQHFGDGTRLSIL.

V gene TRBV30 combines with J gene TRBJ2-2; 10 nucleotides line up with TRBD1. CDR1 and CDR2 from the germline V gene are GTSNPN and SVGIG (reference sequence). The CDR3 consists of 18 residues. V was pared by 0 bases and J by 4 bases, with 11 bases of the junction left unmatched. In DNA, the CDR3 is TGTGCCTGGAGTGTATGGTCGACTCGGACAGGGGGCACCGGGGAGCTGTTTTTT. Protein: CAWSVWSTRTGGTGELFF. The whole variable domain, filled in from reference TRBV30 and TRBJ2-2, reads SQTIHQWPATLVQPVGSPLSLECTVEGTSNPNLYWYRQAAGRGLQLLFYSVGIGQISSEVPQNLSASRPQDRQFILSSKKLLLSDSGFYLCAWSVWSTRTGGTGELFFGEGSRLTVL.

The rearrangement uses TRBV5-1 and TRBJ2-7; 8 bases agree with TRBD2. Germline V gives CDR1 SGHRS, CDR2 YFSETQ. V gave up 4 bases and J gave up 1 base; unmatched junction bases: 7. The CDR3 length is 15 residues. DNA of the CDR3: TGCGCCAGCAGCCCGGGACTAGTGAGGTCCTACGAGCAGTACTTC. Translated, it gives CASSPGLVRSYEQYF.

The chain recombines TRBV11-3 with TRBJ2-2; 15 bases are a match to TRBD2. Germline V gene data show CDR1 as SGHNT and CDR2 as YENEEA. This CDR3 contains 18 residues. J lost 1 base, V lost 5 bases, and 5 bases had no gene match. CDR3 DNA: TGTGCCAGCAGCCCCGGACTAGCGGGAGGGATGAACACCGGGGAGCTGTTTTTT. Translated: CASSPGLAGGMNTGELFF.

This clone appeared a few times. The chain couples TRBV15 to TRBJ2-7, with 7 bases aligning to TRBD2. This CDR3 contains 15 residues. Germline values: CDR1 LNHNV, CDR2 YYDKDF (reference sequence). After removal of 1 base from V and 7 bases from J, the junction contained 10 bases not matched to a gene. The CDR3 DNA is TGTGCCACCAGCAGAGGGGGGAGGGCGCGAGGAGAGCAGTACTTC. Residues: CATSRGGRARGEQYF.

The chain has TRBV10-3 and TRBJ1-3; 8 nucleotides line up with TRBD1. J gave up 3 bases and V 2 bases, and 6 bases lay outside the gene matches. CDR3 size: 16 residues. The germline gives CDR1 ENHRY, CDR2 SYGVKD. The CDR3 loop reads CAISEKTGAFGNTIYF. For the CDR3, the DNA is TGTGCCATCAGTGAGAAGACAGGGGCATTTGGAAACACCATATATTTT.

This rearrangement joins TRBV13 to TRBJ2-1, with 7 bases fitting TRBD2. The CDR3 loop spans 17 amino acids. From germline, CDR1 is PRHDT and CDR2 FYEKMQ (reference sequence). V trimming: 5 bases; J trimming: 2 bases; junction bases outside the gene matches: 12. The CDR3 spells CASSQVLAGGAYNEQFF. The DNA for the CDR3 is TGTGCCAGCAGCCAAGTCTTAGCGGGTGGAGCCTACAATGAGCAGTTCTTC.

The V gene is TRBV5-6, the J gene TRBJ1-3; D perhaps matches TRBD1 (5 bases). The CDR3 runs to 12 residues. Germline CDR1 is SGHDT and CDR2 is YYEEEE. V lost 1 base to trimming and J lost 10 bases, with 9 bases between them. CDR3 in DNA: TGTGCCAGCAGCTTGACAGGCAGTACCATATATTTT. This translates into CASSLTGSTIYF.

The CDR3 DNA sequence: TGTGCCAGCAACCCAGGGCTTCGGGACTATGGCTACACCTTC. It is translated as CASNPGLRDYGYTF. This chain joins TRBV6-1 and TRBJ1-2; D possibly corresponds to TRBD1 (5 bases). V was clipped by 7 bases and J by 3 bases, with 15 bases between them. The CDR3 length is 14 residues. The germline CDR1 and CDR2 sequences are MNHNS and SASEGT.

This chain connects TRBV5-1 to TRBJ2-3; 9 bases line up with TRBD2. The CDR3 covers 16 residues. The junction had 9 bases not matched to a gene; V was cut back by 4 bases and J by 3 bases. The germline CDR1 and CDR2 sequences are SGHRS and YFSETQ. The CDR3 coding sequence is TGCGCCAGCAGCGGTTACGGACTAGCGAGAACAGATACGCAGTATTTT. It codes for CASSGYGLARTDTQYF. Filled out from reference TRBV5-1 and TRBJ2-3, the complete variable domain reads KAGVTQTPRYLIKTRGQQVTLSCSPISGHRSVSWYQQTPGQGLQFLFEYFSETQRNKGNFPGRFSGRQFSNSRSEMNVSTLELGDSALYLCASSGYGLARTDTQYFGPGTRLTVL.

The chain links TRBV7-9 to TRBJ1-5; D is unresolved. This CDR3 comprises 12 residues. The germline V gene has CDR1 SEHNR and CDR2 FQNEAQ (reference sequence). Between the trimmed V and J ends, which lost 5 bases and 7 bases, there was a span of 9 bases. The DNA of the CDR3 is TGTGCCAGCAGCCCCCCAGGCCAGCCCCAGCATTTT. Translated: CASSPPGQPQHF.

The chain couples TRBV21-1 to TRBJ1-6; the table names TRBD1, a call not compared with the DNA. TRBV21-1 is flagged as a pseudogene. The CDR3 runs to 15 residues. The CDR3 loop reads CASSTRGRVEKFHHF. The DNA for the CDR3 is TGTGCCAGCAGCACCAGGGGGCGCGTGGAGAAGTTCCACCACTTT.

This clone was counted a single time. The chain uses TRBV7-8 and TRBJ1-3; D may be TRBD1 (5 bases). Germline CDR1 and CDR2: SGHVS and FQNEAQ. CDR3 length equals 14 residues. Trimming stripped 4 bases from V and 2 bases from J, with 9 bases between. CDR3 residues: CASSSTVAGNTIYF. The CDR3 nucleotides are TGTGCCAGCAGCTCGACAGTGGCTGGAAACACCATATATTTT.

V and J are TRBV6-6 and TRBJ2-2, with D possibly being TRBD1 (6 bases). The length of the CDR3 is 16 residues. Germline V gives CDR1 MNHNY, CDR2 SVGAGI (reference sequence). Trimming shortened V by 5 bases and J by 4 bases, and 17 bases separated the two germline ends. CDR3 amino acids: CASSTMAGALTGELFF. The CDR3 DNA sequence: TGTGCCAGCAGTACAATGGCAGGGGCGCTCACCGGGGAGCTGTTTTTT.

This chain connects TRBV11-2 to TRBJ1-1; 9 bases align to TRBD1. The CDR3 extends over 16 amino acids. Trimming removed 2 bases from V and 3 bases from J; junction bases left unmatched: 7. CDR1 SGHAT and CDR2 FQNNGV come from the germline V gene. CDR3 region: CASSLWDRERYTEAFF. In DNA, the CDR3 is TGTGCCAGCAGCTTATGGGACAGGGAACGATACACTGAAGCTTTCTTT.

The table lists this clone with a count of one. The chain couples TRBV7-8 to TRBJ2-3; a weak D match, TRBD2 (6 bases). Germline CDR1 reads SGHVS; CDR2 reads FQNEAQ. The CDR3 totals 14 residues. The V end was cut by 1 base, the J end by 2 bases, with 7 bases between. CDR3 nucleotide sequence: TGTGCCAGCAGCTTAGGGGACTTCACAGATACGCAGTATTTT. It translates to CASSLGDFTDTQYF.

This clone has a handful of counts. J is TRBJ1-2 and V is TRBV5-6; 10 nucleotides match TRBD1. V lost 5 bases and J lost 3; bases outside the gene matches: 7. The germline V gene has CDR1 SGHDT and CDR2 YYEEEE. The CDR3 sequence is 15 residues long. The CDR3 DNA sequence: TGTGCCAGCAGAGCTGGACAGGGGGAATACTATGGCTACACCTTC. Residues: CASRAGQGEYYGYTF.

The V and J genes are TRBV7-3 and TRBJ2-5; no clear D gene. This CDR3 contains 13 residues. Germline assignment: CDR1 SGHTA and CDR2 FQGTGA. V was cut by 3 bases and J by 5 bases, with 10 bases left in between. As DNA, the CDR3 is TGTGCCAGCAGCTTGACGGGTGCGGAGACCCAGTACTTC. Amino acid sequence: CASSLTGAETQYF. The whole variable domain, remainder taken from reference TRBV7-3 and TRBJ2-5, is GAGVSQTPSNKVTEKGKYVELRCDPISGHTALYWYRQSLGQGPEFLIYFQGTGAADDSGLPNDRFFAVRPEGSVSTLKIQRTERGDSAVYLCASSLTGAETQYFGPGTRLLVL.

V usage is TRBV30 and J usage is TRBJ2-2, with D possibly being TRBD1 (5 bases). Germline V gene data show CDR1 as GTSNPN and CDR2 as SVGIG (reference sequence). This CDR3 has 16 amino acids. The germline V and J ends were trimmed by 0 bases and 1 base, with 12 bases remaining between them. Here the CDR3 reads CAWSVLKGWNTGELFF. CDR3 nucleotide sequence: TGTGCCTGGAGTGTACTAAAGGGGTGGAACACCGGGGAGCTGTTTTTT.

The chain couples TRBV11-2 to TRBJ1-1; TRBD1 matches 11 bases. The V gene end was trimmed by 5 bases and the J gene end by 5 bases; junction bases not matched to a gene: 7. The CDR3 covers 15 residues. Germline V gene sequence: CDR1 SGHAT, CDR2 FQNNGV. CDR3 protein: CASSPTDRGLTEAFF. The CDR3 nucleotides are TGTGCCAGCAGCCCAACGGACAGGGGGCTGACTGAAGCTTTCTTT.

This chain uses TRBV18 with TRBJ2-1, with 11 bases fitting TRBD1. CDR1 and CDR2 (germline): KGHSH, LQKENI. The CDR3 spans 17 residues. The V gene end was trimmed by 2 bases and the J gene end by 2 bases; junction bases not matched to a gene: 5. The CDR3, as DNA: TGTGCCAGCTCACCATGGACAGGGGGCGCCACCTACAATGAGCAGTTCTTC. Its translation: CASSPWTGGATYNEQFF.

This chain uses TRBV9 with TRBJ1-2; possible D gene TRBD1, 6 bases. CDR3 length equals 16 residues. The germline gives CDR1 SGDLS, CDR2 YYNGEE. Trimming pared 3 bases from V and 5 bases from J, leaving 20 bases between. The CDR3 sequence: CASSAGPRQDSYGYTF. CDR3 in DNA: TGTGCCAGCAGCGCTGGACCCAGACAGGATAGTTATGGCTACACCTTC.

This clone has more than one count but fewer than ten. The CDR3 loop is CASSGERVSNQPQHF. The CDR3 coding sequence is TGTGCCAGCAGTGGTGAGAGGGTGAGCAATCAGCCCCAGCATTTT. The rearrangement uses TRBV2 and TRBJ1-5; D gene ambiguous. V lost 4 bases to trimming and J lost 1 base, with 11 bases between them. The CDR3 totals 15 residues. The germline V gene encodes CDR1 SNHLY and CDR2 FYNNEI.